Only one count was recorded for the clone carrying this T cell receptor beta chain. The antigen is undetermined. This specimen belongs to a study of shared clonotypes between healthy human individuals. Across the whole study: A donor's plate count was three for CD4 naive and three for CD4 memory; CD8 naive had two and CD8 memory one.

The protocol was immunoSEQ multiplex PCR, while the TCRdb copy is restricted to in-frame clones and leaves out a portion. The sample carries under 700,000 clones, approximately 96% recorded once. CD45RO-negative CD8 cells positively selected for CCR7 made up the naive population, which excluded terminally differentiated effector memory CD45RA+ cells. Study-wide points: Approximately 5% was the fraction of naive CD4 clonotypes found shared across several donors.

Sequencing was performed on naive CD8+ T cells sorted from blood. The clonotype comes from a young woman in good health.

This chain's CDR3 is CASSRSGGHQPQHF. The CDR3 bases are TGTGCCAGCAGTCGTTCGGGGGGACATCAGCCCCAGCATTTT. The chain has TRBV2 and TRBJ1-5; tentatively, D is TRBD1 (5 bases). The CDR3 runs 14 residues. The ends were cut back, 5 bases at V and 5 bases at J, with 13 bases in the middle. Germline assignment: CDR1 SNHLY and CDR2 FYNNEI.